These 30 T cell receptor beta chains were all obtained from the same sample, sequenced in a study of blood T cell repertoires in COVID-19 (dated by TCRdb to the early 2020s). The library was prepared using the immunoSEQ multiplex PCR assay. TCRdb limited this immuneACCESS table to in-frame rearrangements with V and J called. A share of clones is missing; checked studies link under half to unresolved V genes, and the rest is unexplained. This sample has roughly 150,000 clones in its table, and 65% to 85% of those were observed once. The top ten hold about 5.8% of the sample. Sequenced sample: PBMCs or T cells enriched from blood (not recorded which). Receptors originate from a woman in her thirties or forties with acute COVID-19.

Worth noting for this clone: The identical CDR3 is also encoded by other nucleotide sequences in the sample. The genes are TRBV4-1 and TRBJ2-7, with 9 bases that match TRBD2. J lost 4 bases, V lost 0 bases, and 7 bases had no gene match. This CDR3 is built from 16 residues. Germline loops: CDR1 MGHRA, CDR2 YSYEKL. The CDR3 nucleotides read TGCGCCAGCAGCCAAGATGGAGCGGGAGGCATATACGAGCAGTACTTC. This sequence encodes CASSQDGAGGIYEQYF.

The V and J genes are TRBV5-6 and TRBJ2-7; TRBD2 matches at 11 bases. CDR1 and CDR2 (germline): SGHDT, YYEEEE. Trimming at V came to 2 bases and at J to 6 bases, leaving 1 base not matched to a gene. There are 13 residues in the CDR3. The CDR3 region is CASSFGTSGEQYV. The CDR3 DNA follows: TGTGCCAGCAGCTTCGGGACTAGCGGCGAGCAGTACGTC.

The chain joins TRBV6-6 to TRBJ2-1, with D possibly being TRBD1 (6 bases). V lost 3 bases and J lost 3, with 9 bases in between. This CDR3 contains 14 residues. Germline loops: CDR1 MNHNY, CDR2 SVGAGI (reference sequence). CDR3 DNA sequence: TGTGCCAGCAGTTATGGGACACGCTACAATGAGCAGTTCTTC. It yields the protein CASSYGTRYNEQFF.

This clone was counted a few times. This chain joins TRBV5-6 and TRBJ2-1; 7 nucleotides line up with TRBD2. Germline CDR1 is SGHDT and CDR2 is YYEEEE. Trimming took 4 bases from V and 2 from J; bases not matched to a gene: 6. CDR3 size: 15 residues. The CDR3 reads CASSLLAEAYNEQFF. The CDR3 DNA sequence: TGTGCCAGCAGCCTCCTAGCGGAAGCCTACAATGAGCAGTTCTTC.

This rearrangement joins TRBV5-1 to TRBJ1-3, with D maybe TRBD1 (6 bases). CDR3 length equals 16 residues. Per the germline V gene, CDR1 is SGHRS and CDR2 is YFSETQ. V dropped 3 bases and J dropped 0 bases, with 13 bases sitting between them. The CDR3 nucleotides are TGCGCCAGCAGCTCAGGGGACATCACCTCTGGAAACACCATATATTTT. Its translation is CASSSGDITSGNTIYF.

The V call is TRBV6-5, the J call TRBJ1-5; 7 nucleotides align to TRBD1. Germline-derived CDR1 and CDR2 are MNHEY and SVGAGI. J gave up 4 bases and V 5 bases, and 8 bases lay outside the gene matches. This CDR3 has 15 residues. In DNA, the CDR3 is TGTGCCAGCAGTATGACAGGGATCAAGAATCAGCCCCAGCATTTT. Translating gives CASSMTGIKNQPQHF.

The V gene is TRBV5-4, the J gene TRBJ2-3; possible D gene TRBD1, 5 bases. The V end was cut by 5 bases, the J end by 2 bases, with 12 bases between. Germline V lookup: CDR1 SGHNT, CDR2 YYREEE (reference sequence). The CDR3 is 14 residues long. Here the CDR3 reads CASSSTVHTDTQYF. CDR3 bases: TGTGCCAGCAGTTCGACAGTACACACAGATACGCAGTATTTT. The full variable domain, in which reference TRBV5-4 and TRBJ2-3 provide the parts outside the CDR3, is ETGVTQSPTHLIKTRGQQVTLRCSSQSGHNTVSWYQQALGQGPQFIFQYYREEENGRGNFPPRFSGLQFPNYSSELNVNALELDDSALYLCASSSTVHTDTQYFGPGTRLTVL.

The genes are TRBV18 and TRBJ1-1, with TRBD1 matching over 7 bases. The CDR3 runs to 15 residues. The ends lost 0 bases at V and 6 bases at J; junction bases unmatched: 7. Germline CDR1 reads KGHSH; CDR2 reads LQKENI. The CDR3 protein is CASSPPTGVSAEAFF. The DNA for the CDR3 is TGTGCCAGCTCACCACCTACAGGGGTAAGCGCTGAAGCTTTCTTT.

The chain couples TRBV10-1 to TRBJ2-2; possibly TRBD1 for D (5 bases). CDR3 length equals 15 residues. Germline V gene data show CDR1 as WNHNN and CDR2 as SYGVQD (reference sequence). V was trimmed by 6 bases and J by 5 bases, leaving 16 bases between them. The CDR3 here is CASSQGILGTGELFF. CDR3 sequence (DNA): TGCGCCAGCAGCCAGGGAATTCTAGGAACCGGGGAGCTGTTTTTT.

V and J are TRBV15 and TRBJ2-7; D is perhaps TRBD1 (6 bases). CDR1 and CDR2 (germline): LNHNV, YYDKDF (reference sequence). This CDR3 has 17 amino acids. The V end lost 0 bases, the J end lost 3 bases, and 18 bases lay between the germline ends. CDR3 sequence: CATSRDQYGQGRYEQYF. CDR3 DNA: TGTGCCACCAGCAGAGATCAATACGGGCAGGGGCGCTACGAGCAGTACTTC.

This clone appeared a single time. J is TRBJ2-5 and V is TRBV13; 7 nucleotides agree with TRBD2. The CDR3 has 15 residues. With V trimmed by 3 bases and J by 2 bases, 6 bases remained unmatched. Germline assignment: CDR1 PRHDT and CDR2 FYEKMQ (reference sequence). The CDR3 DNA follows: TGTGCCAGCAGCTTCAGACTAGCCGGGCAAGAGACCCAGTACTTC. Translated: CASSFRLAGQETQYF.

This chain joins TRBV5-6 and TRBJ2-1; maybe TRBD2 (6 bases). The germline gives CDR1 SGHDT, CDR2 YYEEEE. Trimming took off 7 bases at V and 3 bases at J, with 14 bases between the two ends. The CDR3 runs to 14 residues. The CDR3 loop reads CASCRGTLYNEQFF. The CDR3 DNA follows: TGTGCCAGCTGTCGCGGGACTCTCTACAATGAGCAGTTCTTC.

This chain links TRBV2 with TRBJ2-1; 9 positions agree with TRBD2. Germline lookup yields CDR1 SNHLY and CDR2 FYNNEI. Germline trimming cut 6 bases from V and 6 bases from J; bases unmatched to any gene: 15. This CDR3 comprises 17 residues. The CDR3 sequence is CASREGFSGRRGNEQFF. The CDR3 DNA sequence: TGTGCCAGCAGGGAGGGCTTTAGCGGGAGAAGAGGCAATGAGCAGTTCTTC. Based on the CDR3 plus reference TRBV2 and TRBJ2-1, the full variable domain is EPEVTQTPSHQVTQMGQEVILRCVPISNHLYFYWYRQILGQKVEFLVSFYNNEISEKSEIFDDQFSVERPDGSNFTLKIRSTKLEDSAMYFCASREGFSGRRGNEQFFGPGTRLTVL.

This rearrangement joins TRBV10-3 to TRBJ1-1; TRBD1 is a possible D gene (5 bases). Trimming left V 6 bases short and J 1 base short, with 15 bases between. CDR1 ENHRY and CDR2 SYGVKD come from the germline V gene. This CDR3 is 15 amino acids long. The CDR3, as DNA: TGTGCCATCAGAGACACGTGGCAGGGGAACACTGAAGCTTTCTTT. The encoded protein is CAIRDTWQGNTEAFF.

V gene TRBV19 combines with J gene TRBJ2-7; D unresolved. The length of the CDR3 is 17 residues. The germline V gene has CDR1 LNHDA and CDR2 SQIVND (reference sequence). Trimming took off 0 bases at V and 2 bases at J, with 17 bases between the two ends. CDR3 bases: TGTGCCAGTAGTATAGACGGGTCGGCAGTAGGTGCCTACGAGCAGTACTTC. Translated: CASSIDGSAVGAYEQYF.

This clone was counted only a few times. This rearrangement joins TRBV19 to TRBJ2-1; TRBD1 might be the D (5 bases). This CDR3 is 16 amino acids long. V dropped 7 bases and J dropped 9 bases, with 25 bases sitting between them. The germline V gene has CDR1 LNHDA and CDR2 SQIVND (reference sequence). The CDR3 sequence: CASTPSRASNRGEQFF. DNA for the CDR3: TGTGCCAGTACTCCCAGCCGGGCCTCCAATAGGGGTGAGCAGTTCTTC.

The chain has TRBV5-1 and TRBJ2-2, with TRBD2 matching 11 bases. CDR1 is SGHRS, CDR2 YFSETQ, per germline. The J segment lost 2 bases and the V segment lost 4 bases, leaving 4 bases of the junction unmatched. There are 16 residues in the CDR3. CDR3 sequence reads: CASSGTSGRNTGELFF. DNA of the CDR3: TGCGCCAGCAGCGGGACTAGCGGACGCAACACCGGGGAGCTGTTTTTT.

The V gene is TRBV20-1, the J gene TRBJ1-2; unclear D gene. The CDR3 runs 13 residues. Germline V gene sequence: CDR1 DFQATT, CDR2 SNEGSKA (reference sequence). V dropped 3 bases and J dropped 4 bases, with 12 bases sitting between them. In DNA, the CDR3 is TGCAGTGCTAGTTCAAGTACGGGCTATGGCTACACCTTC. Translating gives CSASSSTGYGYTF.

This clone was seen only once. V gene TRBV19 combines with J gene TRBJ2-6; 7 bases align to TRBD1. Germline lookup yields CDR1 LNHDA and CDR2 SQIVND (reference sequence). There are 20 residues in the CDR3. The V and J ends lost 5 bases and 0 bases, in that order; junction bases with no gene match: 16. CDR3 sequence reads: CASSWRTSGTASSGANVLTF. For the CDR3, the DNA is TGTGCCAGTAGTTGGAGAACCTCCGGGACAGCTAGCTCTGGGGCCAACGTCCTGACTTTC.

The count of this clone is one. The chain carries TRBV5-4 and TRBJ2-5; D possibly corresponds to TRBD2 (6 bases). The CDR3 is 15 amino acids. With 5 bases removed from V and 2 bases from J, the gap between germline ends came to 16 bases. Germline values: CDR1 SGHNT, CDR2 YYREEE (reference sequence). The CDR3 sequence is CASRARDAGQETQYF. The CDR3, as DNA: TGTGCCAGCAGAGCCCGGGACGCGGGACAAGAGACCCAGTACTTC. The complete variable domain, with remaining parts taken from reference TRBV5-4 and TRBJ2-5, reads ETGVTQSPTHLIKTRGQQVTLRCSSQSGHNTVSWYQQALGQGPQFIFQYYREEENGRGNFPPRFSGLQFPNYSSELNVNALELDDSALYLCASRARDAGQETQYFGPGTRLLVL.

The J gene is TRBJ2-7, the V gene TRBV12-2; the tabulated D call, TRBD2, remains unverified against the DNA. TRBV12-2 is a listed pseudogene. This CDR3 is built from 17 residues. The CDR3 sequence is CASRAALGTSGSYEQYV. CDR3 nucleotide sequence: TGTGCAAGTCGCGCCGCCCTCGGGACTAGCGGGAGCTACGAGCAGTACGTC.

The CDR3: CASSAEWTSGRSTDTQYF. The CDR3 DNA reads as TGTGCCAGCAGTGCAGAATGGACTAGCGGGAGAAGCACAGATACGCAGTATTTT. The V gene is TRBV25-1, the J gene TRBJ2-3, with TRBD2 identical over 13 bases. The CDR3 totals 18 residues. V trimming: 4 bases; J trimming: 0 bases; junction bases outside the gene matches: 7. Germline lookup yields CDR1 MGHDK and CDR2 SYGVNS.

The chain recombines TRBV5-1 with TRBJ2-1; TRBD1 might be the D (6 bases). The CDR3 is made up of 17 amino acids. With 0 bases removed from V and 3 bases from J, the gap between germline ends came to 16 bases. Germline lookup yields CDR1 SGHRS and CDR2 YFSETQ. Written as DNA, the CDR3 is TGCGCCAGCAGCTTGGTACAGGGAATCAAAGGCTACAATGAGCAGTTCTTC. Protein sequence: CASSLVQGIKGYNEQFF.

The chain recombines TRBV7-9 with TRBJ2-7; the D gene is possibly TRBD1 (5 bases). CDR1 and CDR2 from the germline V gene are SEHNR and FQNEAQ (reference sequence). The CDR3 runs to 13 residues. V was trimmed by 1 base and J by 6 bases, leaving 10 bases between them. CDR3 sequence reads: CASSLEPGLEQYF. In DNA, the CDR3 is TGTGCCAGCAGCTTAGAGCCAGGGCTCGAGCAGTACTTC.

The V call is TRBV15, the J call TRBJ1-5, with D uncertain. Germline V gives CDR1 LNHNV, CDR2 YYDKDF (reference sequence). Deletions cut 6 bases from V and 3 bases from J, with 9 bases between. The CDR3 spans 13 residues. In nucleotides, the CDR3 is TGTGCCACCAGGAGGGATTACAATCAGCCCCAGCATTTT. Amino acid sequence: CATRRDYNQPQHF. The full variable domain, its missing parts supplied by reference TRBV15 and TRBJ1-5, is DAMVIQNPRYQVTQFGKPVTLSCSQTLNHNVMYWYQQKSSQAPKLLFHYYDKDFNNEADTPDNFQSRRPNTSFCFLDIRSPGLGDTAMYLCATRRDYNQPQHFGDGTRLSIL.

The chain carries TRBV6-6 and TRBJ1-3; 9 bases line up with TRBD1. J lost 4 bases, V lost 7 bases, and 11 bases had no gene match. This CDR3 is built from 16 residues. Germline V CDR1 and CDR2: MNHNY, SVGAGI (reference sequence). The CDR3 DNA is TGTGCCAGCATCCCTCCGACAGGGGGGATCGGAAACACCATATATTTT. Its protein is CASIPPTGGIGNTIYF.

V is TRBV5-1 and J is TRBJ1-4; TRBD1 might be the D (5 bases). The CDR3 runs 13 residues. The germline CDR1 and CDR2 sequences are SGHRS and YFSETQ. Trimming removed 4 bases from V and 4 bases from J, with 8 bases in between. The chain's CDR3 is CASSIQDNEKLFF. The CDR3 region has the DNA TGCGCCAGCAGCATACAGGATAATGAAAAACTGTTTTTT.

J is TRBJ1-2 and V is TRBV3-1 (or the pseudogene TRBV3-2), with 8 nucleotides matching TRBD1. The CDR3 has 15 amino acids. CDR1 and CDR2 from the germline V gene are LGHDT and YNNKEL (reference sequence). Losses at the gene ends were 4 bases for V and 3 bases for J; bases not matched to a gene: 7. In nucleotides, the CDR3 is TGTGCCAGCAGCCCTCTGGACAGGGACTACTATGGCTACACCTTC. Translation gives CASSPLDRDYYGYTF.

The chain combines TRBV7-8 with TRBJ2-7; D ambiguous. The ends were cut back, 1 base at V and 7 bases at J, with 11 bases in the middle. Germline assignment: CDR1 SGHVS and CDR2 FQNEAQ. The CDR3 runs to 13 residues. The CDR3 DNA is TGTGCCAGCAGCTTAGAGGAGAAGGTGGAGCAGTACTTC. It is translated as CASSLEEKVEQYF. The variable domain in full, with the rest retrieved from reference TRBV7-8 and TRBJ2-7, is GAGVSQSPRYKVAKRGQDVALRCDPISGHVSLFWYQQALGQGPEFLTYFQNEAQLDKSGLPSDRFFAERPEGSVSTLKIQRTQQEDSAVYLCASSLEEKVEQYFGPGTRLTVT.

In its sample, this clone was seen many times. V is TRBV30 and J is TRBJ2-5; 10 bases are shared with TRBD2. The length of the CDR3 is 15 residues. J was trimmed by 4 bases and V by 0 bases; bases with no gene match: 5. Germline loops: CDR1 GTSNPN, CDR2 SVGIG (reference sequence). CDR3 amino acids: CAWSVAASGRETQYF. CDR3 nucleotide sequence: TGTGCCTGGAGTGTAGCGGCTAGCGGGAGAGAGACCCAGTACTTC. Filled out from reference TRBV30 and TRBJ2-5, the complete variable domain reads SQTIHQWPATLVQPVGSPLSLECTVEGTSNPNLYWYRQAAGRGLQLLFYSVGIGQISSEVPQNLSASRPQDRQFILSSKKLLLSDSGFYLCAWSVAASGRETQYFGPGTRLLVL.